Sequencing of this T cell receptor beta chain was carried out in a study of T cell responses to AZD1222 COVID-19 vaccine. Concerning this clone itself: Its antigen remains unknown.

Trimming took 8 bases from V and 4 from J; bases not matched to a gene: 10. The CDR3 loop spans 15 amino acids. Germline CDR1 KGHDR, CDR2 SFDVKD. Whole-study results and caveats: At study baseline, merely six AZD1222 recipients were seropositive. The study found Spike-specific TCR breadth and depth rose after two AZD1222 doses. Dominant at 160-218 and 743-854, vaccine-associated CD4 TCRs also spanned spike. Reportedly, nearly half of unique spike TCRs recognized epitopes outside B.1.351/B.1.1.7 mutations.

Data came from immunoSEQ multiplex PCR; TCRdb stores just in-frame clones and leaves some out. The sample holds approximately 50,000 clones, about 88% seen once. The chain links TRBV24-1 to TRBJ2-4; 7 nucleotides line up with TRBD2. This TCR was recovered from an adult who received the AZD1222 COVID-19 vaccine. The sample was peripheral blood, taken 28 days after the second AZD1222 dose. The CDR3: CATIESGGPKNIQYF. Here the CDR3 DNA reads TGTGCCACCATTGAATCGGGGGGACCAAAAAACATTCAGTACTTC.